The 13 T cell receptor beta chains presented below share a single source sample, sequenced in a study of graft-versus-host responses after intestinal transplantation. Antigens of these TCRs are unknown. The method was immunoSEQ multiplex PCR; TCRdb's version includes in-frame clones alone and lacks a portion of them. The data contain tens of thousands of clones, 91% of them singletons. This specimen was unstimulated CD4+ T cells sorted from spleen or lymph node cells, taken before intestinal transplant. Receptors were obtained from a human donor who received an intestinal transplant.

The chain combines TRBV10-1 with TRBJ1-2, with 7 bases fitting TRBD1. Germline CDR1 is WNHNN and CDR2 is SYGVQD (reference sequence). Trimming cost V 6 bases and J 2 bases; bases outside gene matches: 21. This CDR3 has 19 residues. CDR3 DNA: TGCGCCAGCAGACTTATCACCCACCTCCGGGACAGCGGAAACTATGGCTACACCTTC. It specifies CASRLITHLRDSGNYGYTF.

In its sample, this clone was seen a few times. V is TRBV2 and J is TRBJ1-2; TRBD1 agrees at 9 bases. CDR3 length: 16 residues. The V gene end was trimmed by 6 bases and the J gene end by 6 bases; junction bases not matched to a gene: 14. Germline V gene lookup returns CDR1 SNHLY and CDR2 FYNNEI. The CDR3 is CASSANLQGAMDGYTF. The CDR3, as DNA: TGTGCCAGCAGCGCTAACTTACAGGGGGCGATGGATGGCTACACCTTC.

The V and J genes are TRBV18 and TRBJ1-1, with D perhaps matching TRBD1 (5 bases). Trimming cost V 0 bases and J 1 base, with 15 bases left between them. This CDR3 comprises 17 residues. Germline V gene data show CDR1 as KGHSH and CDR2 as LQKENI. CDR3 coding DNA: TGTGCCAGCTCACCACCCTCAGGGAGGAAGGGGAACACTGAAGCTTTCTTT. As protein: CASSPPSGRKGNTEAFF.

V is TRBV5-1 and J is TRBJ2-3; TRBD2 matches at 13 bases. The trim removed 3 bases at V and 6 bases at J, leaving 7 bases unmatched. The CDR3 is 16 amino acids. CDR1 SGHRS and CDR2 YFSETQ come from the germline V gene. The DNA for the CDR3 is TGCGCCAGCAGCTCGGGACTAGCGGGGACGGGGGATACGCAGTATTTT. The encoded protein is CASSSGLAGTGDTQYF.

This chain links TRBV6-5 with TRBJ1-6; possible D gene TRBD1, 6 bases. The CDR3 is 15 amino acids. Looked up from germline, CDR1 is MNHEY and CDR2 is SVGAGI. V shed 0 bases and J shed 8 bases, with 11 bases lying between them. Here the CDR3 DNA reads TGTGCCAGCAGTTACTCACTACAGGGAGATTCACCCCTCCACTTT. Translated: CASSYSLQGDSPLHF.

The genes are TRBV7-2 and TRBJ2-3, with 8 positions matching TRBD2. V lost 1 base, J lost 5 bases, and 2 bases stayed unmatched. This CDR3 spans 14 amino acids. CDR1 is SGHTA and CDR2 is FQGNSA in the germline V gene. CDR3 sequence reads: CASSLGGLVDTQYF. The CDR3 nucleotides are TGTGCCAGCAGCTTAGGGGGACTAGTAGATACGCAGTATTTT.

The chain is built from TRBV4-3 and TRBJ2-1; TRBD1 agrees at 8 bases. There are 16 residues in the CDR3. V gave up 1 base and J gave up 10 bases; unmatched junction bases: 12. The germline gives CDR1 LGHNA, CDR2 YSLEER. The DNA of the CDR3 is TGCGCCAGCAGCCAAGGAACAGGGGGTAGCATGGGAGAGCAGTTCTTC. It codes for CASSQGTGGSMGEQFF.

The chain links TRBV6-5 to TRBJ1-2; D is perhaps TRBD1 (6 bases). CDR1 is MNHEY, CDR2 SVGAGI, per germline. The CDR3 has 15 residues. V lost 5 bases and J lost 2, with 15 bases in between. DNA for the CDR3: TGTGCCAGCAGTAACCCTAGAAGGGGGAACTATGGCTACACCTTC. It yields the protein CASSNPRRGNYGYTF.

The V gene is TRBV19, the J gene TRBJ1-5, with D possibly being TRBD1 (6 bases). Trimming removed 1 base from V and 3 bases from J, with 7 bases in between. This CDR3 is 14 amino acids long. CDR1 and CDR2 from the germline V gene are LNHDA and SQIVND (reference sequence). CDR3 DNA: TGTGCCAGTAGTATAGGGACAGCCAATCAGCCCCAGCATTTT. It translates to CASSIGTANQPQHF.

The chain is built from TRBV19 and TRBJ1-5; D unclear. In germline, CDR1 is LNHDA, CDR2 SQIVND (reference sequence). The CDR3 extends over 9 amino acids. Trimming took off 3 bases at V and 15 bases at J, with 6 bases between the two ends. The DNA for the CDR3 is TGTGCCAGTAGTATCCCGGGGCATTTT. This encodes CASSIPGHF.

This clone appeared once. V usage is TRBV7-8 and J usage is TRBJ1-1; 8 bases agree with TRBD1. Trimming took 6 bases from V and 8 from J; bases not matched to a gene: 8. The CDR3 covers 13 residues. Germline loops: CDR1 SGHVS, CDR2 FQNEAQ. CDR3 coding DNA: TGTGCCAGCAGTCAGGACAGGGTCAAGGAAGCTTTCTTT. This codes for CASSQDRVKEAFF.

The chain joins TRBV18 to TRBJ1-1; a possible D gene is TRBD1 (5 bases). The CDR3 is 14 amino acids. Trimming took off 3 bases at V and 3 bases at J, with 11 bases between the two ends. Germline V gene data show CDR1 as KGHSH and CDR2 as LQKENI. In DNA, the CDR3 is TGTGCCAGCTCACCCAGGGTAGAGGACACTGAAGCTTTCTTT. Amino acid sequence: CASSPRVEDTEAFF.

The CDR3 loop is CASSLLGAETQYF. The CDR3 DNA follows: TGTGCCAGCAGCTTACTGGGGGCCGAGACCCAGTACTTC. This sequence joins TRBV7-2 and TRBJ2-5; possibly TRBD1 for D (6 bases). CDR1 and CDR2 from the germline V gene are SGHTA and FQGNSA. The germline V and J ends were trimmed by 2 bases and 5 bases, with 9 bases remaining between them. The CDR3 length is 13 residues.